This TCR beta chain was recorded in a study of identical twins. Findings of the study overall: Invariant MAIT and iNKT cells are populations that could partly confound zero-insertion analyses. For monozygotic twins, models underestimated out-of-frame TCR alpha sharing.

The V end was cut by 1 base, the J end by 9 bases, with 4 bases between. The V gene's germline CDR1 is LGHNT and CDR2 FRNRAP. CDR3 size: 11 residues. This clonotype was picked up a small number of times. Its antigen remains unidentified. TCRdb re-called the 5' RACE reads with MiXCR, one entry per CDR3 protein. The data contain about 700,000 distinct CDR3 sequences, 8.5% to 9.5% of them singletons. These same records also appear under a second study, on yellow fever vaccine responses in identical twins.

This receptor was identified in a young woman in good health. Specimen: PBMCs. The chain uses TRBV12-5 and TRBJ2-1; D is uncertain. CDR3 nucleotide sequence: TGTGCTAGTGGTTTGGGGGCTGAGCAGTTCTTC. It encodes CASGLGAEQFF.